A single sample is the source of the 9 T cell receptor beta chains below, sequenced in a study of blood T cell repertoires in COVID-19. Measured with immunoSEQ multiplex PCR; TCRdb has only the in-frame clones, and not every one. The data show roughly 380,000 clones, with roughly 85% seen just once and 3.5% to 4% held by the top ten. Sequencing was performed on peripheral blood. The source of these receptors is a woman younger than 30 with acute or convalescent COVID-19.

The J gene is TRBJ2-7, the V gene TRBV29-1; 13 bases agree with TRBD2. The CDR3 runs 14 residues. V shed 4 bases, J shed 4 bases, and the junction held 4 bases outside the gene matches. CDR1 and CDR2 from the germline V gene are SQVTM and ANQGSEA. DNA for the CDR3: TGCAGCGTTGGAGGACTAGCGGGAGTGTACGAGCAGTACTTC. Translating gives CSVGGLAGVYEQYF.

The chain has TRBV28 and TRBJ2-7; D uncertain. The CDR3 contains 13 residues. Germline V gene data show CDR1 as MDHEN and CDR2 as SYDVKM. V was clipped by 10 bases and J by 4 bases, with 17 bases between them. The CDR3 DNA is TGTGCCACCCGGAAAGCCAAACTATACGAGCAGTACTTC. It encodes CATRKAKLYEQYF.

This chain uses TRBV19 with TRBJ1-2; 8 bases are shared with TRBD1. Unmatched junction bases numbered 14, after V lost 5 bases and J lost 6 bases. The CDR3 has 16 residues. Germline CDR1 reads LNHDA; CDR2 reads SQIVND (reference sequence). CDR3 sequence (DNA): TGTGCCAGTAGTTCCCGCCGACAGGGGCTAAAGGATGGCTACACCTTC. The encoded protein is CASSSRRQGLKDGYTF.

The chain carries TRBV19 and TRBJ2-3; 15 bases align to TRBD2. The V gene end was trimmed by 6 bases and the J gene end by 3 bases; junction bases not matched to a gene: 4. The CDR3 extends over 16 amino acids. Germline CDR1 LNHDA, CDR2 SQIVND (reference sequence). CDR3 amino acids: CASRRTSGGGTDTQYF. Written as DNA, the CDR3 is TGTGCCAGTAGGCGGACTAGCGGGGGGGGGACAGATACGCAGTATTTT. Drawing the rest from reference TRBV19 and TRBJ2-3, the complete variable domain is DGGITQSPKYLFRKEGQNVTLSCEQNLNHDAMYWYRQDPGQGLRLIYYSQIVNDFQKGDIAEGYSVSREKKESFPLTVTSAQKNPTAFYLCASRRTSGGGTDTQYFGPGTRLTVL.

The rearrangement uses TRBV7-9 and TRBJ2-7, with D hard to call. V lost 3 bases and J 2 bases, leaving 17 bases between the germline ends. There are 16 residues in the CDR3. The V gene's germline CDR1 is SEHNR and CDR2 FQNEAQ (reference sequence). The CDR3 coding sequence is TGTGCCAGCAGCTTCCGAAGTCCAAGCTTGACCTACGAGCAGTACTTC. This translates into CASSFRSPSLTYEQYF.

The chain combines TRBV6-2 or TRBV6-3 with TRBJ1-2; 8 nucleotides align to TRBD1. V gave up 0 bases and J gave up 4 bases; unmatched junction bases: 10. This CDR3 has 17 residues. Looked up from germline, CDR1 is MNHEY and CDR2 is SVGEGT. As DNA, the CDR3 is TGTGCCAGCAGTTACTCCACCATGACAGGGACAGGCTATGGCTACACCTTC. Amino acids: CASSYSTMTGTGYGYTF.

The CDR3 nucleotides are TGTGCCAGCAGTTCGTCCACGGTTAGCGGGGGGCCCCGCACAGATACGCAGTATTTT. As protein: CASSSSTVSGGPRTDTQYF. The chain uses TRBV27 and TRBJ2-3; 10 bases fit TRBD2. Trimming cost V 4 bases and J 1 base; bases outside gene matches: 14. CDR1 is MNHEY and CDR2 is SMNVEV in the germline V gene (reference sequence). The length of the CDR3 is 19 residues.

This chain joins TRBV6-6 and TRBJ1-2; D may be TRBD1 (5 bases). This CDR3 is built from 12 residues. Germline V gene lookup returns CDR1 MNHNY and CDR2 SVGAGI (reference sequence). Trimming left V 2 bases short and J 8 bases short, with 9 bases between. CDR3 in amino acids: CASSYTGQGYTF. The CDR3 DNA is TGTGCCAGCAGTTACACAGGTCAAGGCTACACCTTC.

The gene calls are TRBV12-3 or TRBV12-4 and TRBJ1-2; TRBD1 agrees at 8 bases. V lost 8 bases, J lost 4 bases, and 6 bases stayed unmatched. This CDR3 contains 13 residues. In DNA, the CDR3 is TGTGCCAGCGGGTCTCAGGGGGCCTATGGCTACACCTTC. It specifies CASGSQGAYGYTF.